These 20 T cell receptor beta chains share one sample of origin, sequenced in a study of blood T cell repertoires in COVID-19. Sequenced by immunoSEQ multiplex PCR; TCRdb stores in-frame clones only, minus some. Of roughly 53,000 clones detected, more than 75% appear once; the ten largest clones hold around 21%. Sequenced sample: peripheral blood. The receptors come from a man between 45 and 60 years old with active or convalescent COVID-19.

CDR3 nucleotide sequence: TGTGCCAGCTCACCTAGACGGGATAATTCACCCCTCCACTTT. Protein product: CASSPRRDNSPLHF. V and J are TRBV18 and TRBJ1-6, with no clear D. The germline CDR1 and CDR2 sequences are KGHSH and LQKENI. Trimming shortened V by 3 bases and J by 5 bases, and 8 bases separated the two germline ends. The CDR3 has 14 residues.

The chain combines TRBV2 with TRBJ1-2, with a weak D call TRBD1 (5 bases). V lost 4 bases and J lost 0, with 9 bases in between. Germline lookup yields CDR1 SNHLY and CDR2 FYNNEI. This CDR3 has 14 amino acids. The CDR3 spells CASSAQGSNYGYTF. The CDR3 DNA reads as TGTGCCAGCAGTGCGCAGGGTTCTAACTATGGCTACACCTTC.

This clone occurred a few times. Here the CDR3 reads CASSVAGAGHFTDTQYF. The CDR3 nucleotides read TGTGCCAGCAGCGTAGCTGGAGCGGGACATTTCACAGATACGCAGTATTTT. The rearrangement joins TRBV9 to TRBJ2-3, with D possibly TRBD2 on 7 matching bases. Germline V gene data show CDR1 as SGDLS and CDR2 as YYNGEE. The CDR3 is 17 amino acids. V was shortened by 0 bases and J by 2 bases, with 16 bases between the two germline ends.

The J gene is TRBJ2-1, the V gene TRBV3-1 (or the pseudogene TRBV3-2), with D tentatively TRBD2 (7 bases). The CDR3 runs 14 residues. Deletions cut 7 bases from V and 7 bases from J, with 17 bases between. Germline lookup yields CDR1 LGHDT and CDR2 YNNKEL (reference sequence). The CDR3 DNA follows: TGTGCCAGCACCGCGGGGGCGGGGGTTAATGAGCAGTTCTTC. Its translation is CASTAGAGVNEQFF.

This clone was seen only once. The CDR3 is CSVQGSYEQYF. The CDR3 region has the DNA TGCAGCGTCCAGGGTTCCTACGAGCAGTACTTC. The chain joins TRBV29-1 to TRBJ2-7; D perhaps matches TRBD1 (5 bases). V lost 6 bases, J lost 1 base, and 7 bases lay in between. The length of the CDR3 is 11 residues. Germline loops: CDR1 SQVTM, CDR2 ANQGSEA.

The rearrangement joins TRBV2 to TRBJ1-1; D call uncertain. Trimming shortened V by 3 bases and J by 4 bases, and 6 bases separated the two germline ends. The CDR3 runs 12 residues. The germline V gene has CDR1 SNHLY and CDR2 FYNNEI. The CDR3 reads CASSEGSTEAFF. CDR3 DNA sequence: TGTGCCAGCAGTGAGGGGAGCACTGAAGCTTTCTTT.

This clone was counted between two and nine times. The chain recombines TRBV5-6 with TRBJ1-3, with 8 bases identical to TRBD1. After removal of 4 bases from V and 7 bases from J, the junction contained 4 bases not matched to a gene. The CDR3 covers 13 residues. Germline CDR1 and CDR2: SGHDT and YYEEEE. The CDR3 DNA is TGTGCCAGCAGCGGACAGGGACGGAACACCATATATTTT. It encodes CASSGQGRNTIYF.

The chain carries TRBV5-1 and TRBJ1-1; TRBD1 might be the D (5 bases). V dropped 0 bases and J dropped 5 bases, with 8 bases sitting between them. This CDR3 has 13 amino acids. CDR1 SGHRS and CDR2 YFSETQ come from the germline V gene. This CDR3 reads CASSLAGFTEAFF. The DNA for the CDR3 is TGCGCCAGCAGCTTGGCAGGGTTTACTGAAGCTTTCTTT.

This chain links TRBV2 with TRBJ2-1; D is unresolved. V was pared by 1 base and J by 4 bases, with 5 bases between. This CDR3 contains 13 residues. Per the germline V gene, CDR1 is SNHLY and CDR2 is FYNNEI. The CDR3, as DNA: TGTGCCAGCAGTGAAGGGGCATACAATGAGCAGTTCTTC. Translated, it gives CASSEGAYNEQFF.

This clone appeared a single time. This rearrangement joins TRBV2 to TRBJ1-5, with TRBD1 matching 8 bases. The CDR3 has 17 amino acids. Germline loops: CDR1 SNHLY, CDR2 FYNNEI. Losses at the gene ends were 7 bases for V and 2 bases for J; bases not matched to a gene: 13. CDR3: CASKTGQGVLRNQPQHF. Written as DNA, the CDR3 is TGTGCCAGCAAGACCGGACAGGGTGTCTTACGCAATCAGCCCCAGCATTTT.

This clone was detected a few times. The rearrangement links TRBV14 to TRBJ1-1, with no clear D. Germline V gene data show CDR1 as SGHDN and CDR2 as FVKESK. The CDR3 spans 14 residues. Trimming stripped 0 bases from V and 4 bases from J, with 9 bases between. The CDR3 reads CASSQDSVRTEAFF. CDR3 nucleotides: TGTGCCAGCAGCCAAGACTCGGTCCGCACTGAAGCTTTCTTT. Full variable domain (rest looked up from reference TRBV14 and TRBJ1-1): EAGVTQFPSHSVIEKGQTVTLRCDPISGHDNLYWYRRVMGKEIKFLLHFVKESKQDESGMPNNRFLAERTGGTYSTLKVQPAELEDSGVYFCASSQDSVRTEAFFGQGTRLTVV.

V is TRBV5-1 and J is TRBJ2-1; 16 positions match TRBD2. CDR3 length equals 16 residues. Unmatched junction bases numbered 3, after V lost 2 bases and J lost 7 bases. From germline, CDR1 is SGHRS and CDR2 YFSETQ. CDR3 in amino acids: CASSFPGLAGGNEQFF. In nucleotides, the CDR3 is TGCGCCAGCAGCTTCCCGGGACTAGCGGGGGGGAATGAGCAGTTCTTC.

In nucleotides, the CDR3 is TGTGCCAGCAGTCCAACGTACAGGGTGTACACTGAAGCTTTCTTT. Translating gives CASSPTYRVYTEAFF. V usage is TRBV6-5 and J usage is TRBJ1-1; a possible D gene is TRBD1 (6 bases). V shed 5 bases and J shed 3 bases, with 16 bases lying between them. This CDR3 contains 15 residues. Germline CDR1 and CDR2: MNHEY and SVGAGI.

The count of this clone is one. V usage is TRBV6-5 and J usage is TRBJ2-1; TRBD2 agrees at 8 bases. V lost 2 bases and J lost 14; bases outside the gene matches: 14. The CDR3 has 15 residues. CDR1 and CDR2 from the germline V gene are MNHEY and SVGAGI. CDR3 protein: CASSYEAPGLGAEFF. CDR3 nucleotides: TGTGCCAGCAGTTACGAGGCCCCGGGACTAGGGGCCGAGTTCTTC.

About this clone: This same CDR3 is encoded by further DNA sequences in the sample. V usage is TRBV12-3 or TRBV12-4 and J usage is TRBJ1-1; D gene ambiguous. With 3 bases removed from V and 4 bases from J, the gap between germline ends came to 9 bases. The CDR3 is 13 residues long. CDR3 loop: CASSFRGSTEAFF. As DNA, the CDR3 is TGTGCCAGCAGTTTTCGCGGAAGCACTGAAGCTTTCTTT.

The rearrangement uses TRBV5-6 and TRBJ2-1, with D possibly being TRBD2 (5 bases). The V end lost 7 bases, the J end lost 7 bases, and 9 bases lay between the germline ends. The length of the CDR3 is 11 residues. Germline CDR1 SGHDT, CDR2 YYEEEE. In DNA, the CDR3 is TGTGCCAGCCCCAGAGGGAATGAGCAGTTCTTC. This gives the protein CASPRGNEQFF.

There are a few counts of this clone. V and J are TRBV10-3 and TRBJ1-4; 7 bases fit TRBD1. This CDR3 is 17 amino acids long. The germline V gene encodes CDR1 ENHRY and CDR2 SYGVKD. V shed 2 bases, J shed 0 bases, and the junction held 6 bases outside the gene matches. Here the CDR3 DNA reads TGTGCCATCAGTGAGGACAGGGAGAAACCAACTAATGAAAAACTGTTTTTT. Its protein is CAISEDREKPTNEKLFF.

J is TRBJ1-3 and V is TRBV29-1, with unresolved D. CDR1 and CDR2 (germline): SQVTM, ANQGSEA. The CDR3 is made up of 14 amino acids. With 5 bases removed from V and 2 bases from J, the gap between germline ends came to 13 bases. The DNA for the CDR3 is TGCAGCGTTTCCCCCACGGGAGCTGGAAACACCATATATTTT. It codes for CSVSPTGAGNTIYF.

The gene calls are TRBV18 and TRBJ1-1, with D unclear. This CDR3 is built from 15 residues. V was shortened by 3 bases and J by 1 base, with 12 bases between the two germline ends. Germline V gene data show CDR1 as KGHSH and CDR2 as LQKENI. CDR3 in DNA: TGTGCCAGCTCACCGGCGGGCGCCCGGAACACTGAAGCTTTCTTT. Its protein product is CASSPAGARNTEAFF.

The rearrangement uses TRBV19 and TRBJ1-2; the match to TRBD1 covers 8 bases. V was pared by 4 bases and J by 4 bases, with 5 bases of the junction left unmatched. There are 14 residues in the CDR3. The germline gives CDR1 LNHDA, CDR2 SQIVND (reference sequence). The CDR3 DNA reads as TGTGCCAGTAGTACAGGGGGCGAAGGCTATGGCTACACCTTC. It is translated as CASSTGGEGYGYTF.